Listed below are T cell receptor beta chains from one sample, sequenced in a study of shared clonotypes between healthy human individuals. Clones were read by immunoSEQ multiplex PCR, and TCRdb kept only the in-frame ones, dropping some. The sample comprises roughly 2.2 million clones, about 90% of which are singletons, and around 0.4% rests with the top ten. Sequenced material: naive CD4+ T cells from PBMCs. These receptor sequences come from a man younger than 30 in good health. Some clones in this sample may be carry-over from other donors' samples. Each CDR3 is given with its conserved first and last residue. Fields, in order: J gene, clone size, V gene, D gene, CDR3 protein, CDR3 DNA. D genes are given only for firm matches. The size of a clone is reported for some rows only, either as once, few or many, or as a class for expanded clones.

>TRBJ2-1|.|TRBV5-1|TRBD2
CASSPGTSGRADEQFF
TGCGCCAGCAGCCCCGGGACTAGCGGGAGGGCCGATGAGCAGTTCTTC
>TRBJ2-1|.|TRBV7-2|TRBD2
CASSSLAGYNEQFF
TGTGCCAGCAGCTCTTTAGCGGGATACAATGAGCAGTTCTTC
>TRBJ2-1|.|TRBV19|TRBD2
CASTWREGSGEQFF
TGTGCCAGTACATGGCGGGAGGGTTCCGGGGAGCAGTTCTTC
>TRBJ2-7|.|TRBV5-1|.
CASSPSTDPHEQYF
TGCGCCAGCAGCCCCTCGACAGATCCCCACGAGCAGTACTTC
>TRBJ2-1|.|TRBV5-1|.
CASSLGVRYNEQFF
TGCGCCAGCAGCTTGGGGGTCCGCTACAATGAGCAGTTCTTC
>TRBJ1-1|.|TRBV7-9|.
CASSLGLSNTEAFF
TGTGCCAGCAGCTTAGGGCTCTCGAACACTGAAGCTTTCTTT
>TRBJ2-2|.|TRBV7-6|TRBD2
CASSLASGRGYTGELFF
TGTGCCAGCAGCTTAGCTAGCGGGAGGGGTTACACCGGGGAGCTGTTTTTT
>TRBJ2-3|.|TRBV15|.
CATSRASSDTQYF
TGTGCCACCAGCAGAGCAAGTTCAGATACGCAGTATTTT
>TRBJ1-4|.|TRBV9|TRBD1
CASSVGASGTGFEKLFF
TGTGCCAGCAGCGTAGGAGCCTCCGGGACAGGGTTTGAAAAACTGTTTTTT
>TRBJ2-1|.|TRBV5-1|.
CASSLLPSGPDFYNEQFF
TGCGCCAGCAGCTTGCTCCCCTCTGGGCCAGACTTCTACAATGAGCAGTTCTTC
>TRBJ1-1|.|TRBV5-4|.
CASSLTWQGAEAFF
TGTGCCAGCAGCTTAACGTGGCAAGGGGCTGAAGCTTTCTTT
>TRBJ1-6|.|TRBV7-2|TRBD1
CASSSQGQVHSPLHF
TGTGCCAGCAGCTCCCAGGGACAGGTTCATTCACCCCTCCACTTT
>TRBJ1-6|.|TRBV4-3|.
CASSQDPGTGRSPLHF
TGCGCCAGCAGCCAAGATCCGGGAACAGGGCGGTCACCCCTCCACTTT
>TRBJ2-7|.|TRBV5-1|TRBD2
CASSLMLLRLAGATEQYF
TGCGCCAGCAGCTTGATGCTATTAAGACTAGCGGGAGCAACCGAGCAGTACTTC
>TRBJ2-3|.|TRBV4-2|TRBD2
CASSQVRGGTSGTDTQYF
TGTGCCAGCAGCCAAGTGAGAGGGGGGACTAGCGGCACAGATACGCAGTATTTT
>TRBJ2-1|.|TRBV7-2|.
CASSLRRGNGEQFF
TGTGCCAGCAGCCTTCGCAGGGGTAACGGTGAGCAGTTCTTC
>TRBJ2-1|.|TRBV12-5|TRBD1
CASGSGDSYNEQFF
TGTGCTAGTGGTTCCGGGGACAGCTACAATGAGCAGTTCTTC
>TRBJ2-7|.|TRBV6-1|TRBD1
CASSEPGTVPREYF
TGTGCCAGCAGTGAACCCGGGACAGTACCCCGGGAGTACTTC
>TRBJ2-3|once|TRBV28|.
CASNRYTDTQYF
TGTGCCAGCAACCGGTACACAGATACGCAGTATTTT
>TRBJ1-2|.|TRBV30|.
CAWGEGYDGYTF
TGTGCCTGGGGGGAGGGGTACGATGGCTACACCTTC
>TRBJ1-2|.|TRBV27|TRBD1
CASSLGTGGRRQFSAYGYTF
TGTGCCAGCAGTTTGGGGACAGGGGGCCGGAGGCAGTTTAGTGCCTATGGCTACACCTTC
>TRBJ1-1|.|TRBV5-1|.
CASSLSGEKNTEAFF
TGCGCCAGCAGCTTGTCGGGAGAAAAGAACACTGAAGCTTTCTTT
>TRBJ1-5|.|TRBV28|.
CASKSHWAGKFSPQHF
TGTGCCAGCAAGTCCCATTGGGCAGGAAAGTTTAGCCCCCAGCATTTT
>TRBJ2-1|.|TRBV6-5|.
CASSSNQGNEQFF
TGTGCCAGCTCCTCCAACCAAGGAAATGAGCAGTTCTTC
>TRBJ2-7|.|TRBV4-3|.
CASSLGWLGEYEQYF
TGCGCCAGCAGCCTCGGGTGGCTAGGAGAATACGAGCAGTACTTC
>TRBJ2-7|.|TRBV30|.
CAWSVQGNYEQYF
TGTGCCTGGAGTGTTCAGGGTAACTACGAGCAGTACTTC
>TRBJ2-5|.|TRBV7-2|TRBD2
CASSLAALAGAETQYF
TGTGCCAGCAGCTTAGCGGCCCTAGCGGGAGCAGAGACCCAGTACTTC
>TRBJ2-1|.|TRBV19|.
CASSLRDTSSYNEQFF
TGTGCCAGTAGTCTCCGGGACACGAGCTCCTACAATGAGCAGTTCTTC
>TRBJ2-6|.|TRBV29-1|.
CSVYGEFSGANVLTF
TGCAGCGTGTATGGGGAATTCTCTGGGGCCAACGTCCTGACTTTC
>TRBJ2-1|.|TRBV27|.
CASSPKSSYNEQFF
TGTGCCAGCAGTCCGAAGAGCTCCTACAATGAGCAGTTCTTC
>TRBJ1-2|.|TRBV6-6|.
CASSYAGGTVFLTF
TGTGCCAGCAGTTACGCGGGGGGGACGGTGTTTCTCACCTTC
>TRBJ1-1|.|TRBV6-6|.
CASSYSERNTEAFF
TGTGCCAGCAGTTACTCTGAAAGGAACACTGAAGCTTTCTTT
>TRBJ1-2|.|TRBV15|.
CATSRGTVYGYTF
TGTGCCACCAGCAGAGGTACAGTCTATGGCTACACCTTC
>TRBJ1-2|.|TRBV28|.
CASSSSGGGYTF
TGTGCCAGCAGCTCGAGTGGGGGGGGCTACACCTTC
>TRBJ2-1|.|TRBV28|.
CASTGWSGRSYNEQFF
TGTGCCAGCACCGGTTGGAGCGGTCGCTCCTACAATGAGCAGTTCTTC
>TRBJ1-1|.|TRBV25-1|.
CASSSDRPNTEAFF
TGTGCCAGCAGTTCAGACAGGCCTAACACTGAAGCTTTCTTT
>TRBJ1-2|.|TRBV19|TRBD1
CASSAPGQGEGYTF
TGTGCCAGTAGCGCACCGGGACAGGGGGAAGGCTACACCTTC
>TRBJ1-5|.|TRBV7-8|.
CASSSYVTSKPQHF
TGTGCCAGCAGCTCTTATGTTACGAGTAAGCCCCAGCATTTT
>TRBJ2-1|.|TRBV7-3|TRBD2
CASSYGLAAYNEQFF
TGTGCCAGCAGCTACGGACTAGCGGCTTACAATGAGCAGTTCTTC
>TRBJ1-5|.|TRBV18|.
CASSPPGSGSNQPQHF
TGTGCCAGCTCACCACCGGGATCAGGTAGCAATCAGCCCCAGCATTTT
>TRBJ2-7|.|TRBV6-5|.
CASTTGGSDEQYF
TGTGCCAGCACAACTGGCGGTTCTGACGAGCAGTACTTC
>TRBJ1-6|.|TRBV5-6|TRBD1
CASSLDRGSSPLHF
TGTGCCAGCAGCTTGGACAGGGGTAGTTCACCCCTCCACTTT
>TRBJ2-7|once|TRBV10-1|TRBD1
CASSETSTGYHEQYF
TGCGCCAGCAGCGAGACCTCGACAGGGTACCACGAGCAGTACTTC
>TRBJ1-1|once|TRBV7-9|.
CASSFNRNTEAFF
TGTGCCAGCAGCTTTAACAGAAACACTGAAGCTTTCTTT
>TRBJ2-4|.|TRBV28|.
CASSSPAPRAKNIQYF
TGTGCCAGCAGTTCGCCGGCCCCGAGGGCCAAAAACATTCAGTACTTC
>TRBJ2-1|.|TRBV5-1|TRBD2
CASSLGLAGIDEQFF
TGCGCCAGCAGCTTGGGACTAGCGGGAATAGATGAGCAGTTCTTC
>TRBJ2-7|.|TRBV11-3|TRBD1
CASSPGQGFSYEQYF
TGTGCCAGCAGCCCCGGACAGGGCTTCTCCTACGAGCAGTACTTC
>TRBJ1-1|.|TRBV10-1|TRBD1
CASSESATGSTREAFF
TGCGCCAGCAGTGAGTCAGCGACAGGGTCTACCCGTGAAGCTTTCTTT
>TRBJ1-5|.|TRBV6-5|.
CASSYSKNQPQHF
TGTGCCAGCAGTTACTCGAAAAATCAGCCCCAGCATTTT
>TRBJ2-5|.|TRBV7-2|TRBD2
CASSLSTSGGQETQYF
TGTGCCAGCAGCCTGTCGACTAGCGGGGGCCAAGAGACCCAGTACTTC
>TRBJ2-7|.|TRBV5-1|TRBD1
CASSLQGQGYEQYF
TGCGCCAGCAGCTTGCAGGGACAGGGCTACGAGCAGTACTTC
>TRBJ2-1|.|TRBV28|TRBD2
CASSFSGRAYNEQFF
TGTGCCAGCAGCTTCAGCGGGAGGGCCTACAATGAGCAGTTCTTC